The subject of this entry is one T cell receptor beta chain. The data stem from a study of blood T cell repertoires in COVID-19. Overall study: Italy, Spain and the United States were the sources of the convalescent and acute COVID-19 samples. The analysed material was cDNA or gDNA that came from T cells, B-cell-depleted T cells, or PBMCs.

Authors' data handling: Reference gene primer amplification yielded estimated nucleated cell counts. Some clones are missing from TCRdb's copy, which holds only in-frame ones; the method was immunoSEQ multiplex PCR. V and J calls and clone size come straight from that table; D and trimming were deduced from the DNA. Here the sample spans about 70,000 clones, about 80% being singletons. This CDR3 comprises 17 residues. The germline V gene has CDR1 MDHEN and CDR2 SYDVKM. V gave up 3 bases and J gave up 2 bases; unmatched junction bases: 9. The origin of this receptor is a man aged 70 or older who had recovered from COVID-19. Material for sequencing was peripheral blood. The chain has TRBV28 and TRBJ2-7; 11 nucleotides line up with TRBD2. The CDR3 loop is CASSFALIAGGTYEQYF. In DNA form, the CDR3 reads TGTGCCAGCAGTTTTGCCCTTATAGCGGGAGGGACCTACGAGCAGTACTTC.